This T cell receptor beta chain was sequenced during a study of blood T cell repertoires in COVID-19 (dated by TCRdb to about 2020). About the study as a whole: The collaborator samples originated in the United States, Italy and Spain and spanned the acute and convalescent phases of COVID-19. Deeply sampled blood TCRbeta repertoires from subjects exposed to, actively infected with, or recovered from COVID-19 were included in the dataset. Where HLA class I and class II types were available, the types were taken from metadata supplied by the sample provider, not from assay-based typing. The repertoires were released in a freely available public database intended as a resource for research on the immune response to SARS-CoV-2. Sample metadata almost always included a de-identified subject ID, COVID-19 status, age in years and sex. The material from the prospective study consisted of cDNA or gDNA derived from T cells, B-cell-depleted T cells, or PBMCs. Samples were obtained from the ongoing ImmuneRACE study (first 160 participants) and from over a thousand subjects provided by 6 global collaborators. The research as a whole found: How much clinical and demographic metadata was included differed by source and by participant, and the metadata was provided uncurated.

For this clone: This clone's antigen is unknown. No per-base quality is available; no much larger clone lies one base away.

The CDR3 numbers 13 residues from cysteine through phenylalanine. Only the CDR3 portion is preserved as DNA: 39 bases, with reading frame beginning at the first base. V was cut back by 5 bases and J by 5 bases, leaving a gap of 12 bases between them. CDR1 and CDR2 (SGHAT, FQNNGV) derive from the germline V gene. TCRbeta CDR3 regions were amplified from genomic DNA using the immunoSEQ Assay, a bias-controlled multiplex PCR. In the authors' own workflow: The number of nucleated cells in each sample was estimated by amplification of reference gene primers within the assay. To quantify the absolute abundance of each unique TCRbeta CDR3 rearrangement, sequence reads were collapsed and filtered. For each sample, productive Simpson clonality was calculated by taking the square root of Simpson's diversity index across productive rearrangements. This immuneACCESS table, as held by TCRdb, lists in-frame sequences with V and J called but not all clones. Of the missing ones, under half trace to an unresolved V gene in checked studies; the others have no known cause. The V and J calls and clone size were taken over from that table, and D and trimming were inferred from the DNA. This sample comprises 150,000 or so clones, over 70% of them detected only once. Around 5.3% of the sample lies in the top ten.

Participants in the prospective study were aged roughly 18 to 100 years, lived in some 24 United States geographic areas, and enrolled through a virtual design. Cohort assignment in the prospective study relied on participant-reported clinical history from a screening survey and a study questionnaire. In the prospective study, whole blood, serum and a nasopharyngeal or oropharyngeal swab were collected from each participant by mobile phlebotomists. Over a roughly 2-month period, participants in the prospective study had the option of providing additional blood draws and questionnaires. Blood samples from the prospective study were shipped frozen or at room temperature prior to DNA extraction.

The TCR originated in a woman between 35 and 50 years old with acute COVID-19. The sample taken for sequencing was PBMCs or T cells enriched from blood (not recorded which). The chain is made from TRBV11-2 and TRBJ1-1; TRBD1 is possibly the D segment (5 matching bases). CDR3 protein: CASSGAQGTEAFF. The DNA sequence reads TGTGCCAGCAGCGGTGCGCAGGGAACTGAAGCTTTCTTT.